This T cell receptor (beta chain) was captured in a study of cytomegalovirus exposure and HLA in healthy donors. The study, taken as a whole, reports: Presence/absence analyses assumed roughly uniform sequencing depth across donors. The study recorded about 160 TCR beta chains that were cytomegalovirus-associated. Fewer N-insertions (relative to the approximately 670-donor mean) were reportedly seen in an Asian-associated ancestry cluster in a later analysis.

CDR1 is SGHVS, CDR2 FQNEAQ, per germline. The CDR3 totals 13 residues. The PCR contained 60 Vbeta and 13 Jbeta primers. Sequenced by immunoSEQ multiplex PCR; TCRdb stores in-frame clones only, minus some. The table has 120,000 or so clones, over 70% seen once. Among the donors, all were healthy bone marrow donors. Comments on this clone: Its specificity is unknown.

The TCR sequence derives from a woman between 50 and 59 years old in good health and CMV-seropositive. Sequenced input: PBMCs. The rearrangement joins TRBV7-8 to TRBJ1-1, with 7 bases identical to TRBD1. The CDR3 here is CVGGDRLNTEAFF. The CDR3 DNA reads TGTGTCGGGGGGGACAGATTGAACACTGAAGCTTTCTTT.